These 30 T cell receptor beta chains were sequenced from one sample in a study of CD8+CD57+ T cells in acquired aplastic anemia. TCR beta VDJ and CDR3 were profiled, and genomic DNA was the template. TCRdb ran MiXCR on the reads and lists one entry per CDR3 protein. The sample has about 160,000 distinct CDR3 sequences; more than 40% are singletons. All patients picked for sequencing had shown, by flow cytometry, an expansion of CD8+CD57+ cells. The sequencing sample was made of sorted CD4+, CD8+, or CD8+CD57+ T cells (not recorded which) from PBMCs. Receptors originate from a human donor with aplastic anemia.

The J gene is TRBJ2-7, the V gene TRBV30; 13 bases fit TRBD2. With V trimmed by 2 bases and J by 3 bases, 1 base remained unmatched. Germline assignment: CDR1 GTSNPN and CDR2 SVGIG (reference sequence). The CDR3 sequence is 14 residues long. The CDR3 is CAWSWTSGSYEQYF. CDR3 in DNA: TGTGCCTGGAGTTGGACTAGCGGGAGCTACGAGCAGTACTTC.

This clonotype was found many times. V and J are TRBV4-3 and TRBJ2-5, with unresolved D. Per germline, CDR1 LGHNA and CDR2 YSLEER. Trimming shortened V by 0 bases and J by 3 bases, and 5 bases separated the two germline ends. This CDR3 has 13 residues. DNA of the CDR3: TGCGCCAGCAGCCAAGATGAGGAAGAGACCCAGTACTTC. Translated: CASSQDEEETQYF.

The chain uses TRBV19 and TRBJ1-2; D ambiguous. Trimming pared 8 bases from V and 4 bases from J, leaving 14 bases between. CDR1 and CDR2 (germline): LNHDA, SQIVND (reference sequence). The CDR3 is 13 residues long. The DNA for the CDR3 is TGTGCCAGTGCGACTTCTAGGAGCTATGGCTACACCTTC. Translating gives CASATSRSYGYTF.

This chain's CDR3 is CASSFLFNYGYTF. DNA for the CDR3: TGTGCCAGCAGCTTCTTGTTTAACTATGGCTACACCTTC. The genes are TRBV7-8 and TRBJ1-2; D is uncertain. Germline V lookup: CDR1 SGHVS, CDR2 FQNEAQ. V was pared by 3 bases and J by 1 base, with 6 bases between. The CDR3 length is 13 residues.

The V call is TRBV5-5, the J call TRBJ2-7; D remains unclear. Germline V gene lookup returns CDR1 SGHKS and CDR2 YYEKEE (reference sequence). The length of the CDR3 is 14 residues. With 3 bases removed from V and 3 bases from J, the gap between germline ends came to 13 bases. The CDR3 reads CASSWYLNHYEQYF. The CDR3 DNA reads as TGTGCCAGCAGCTGGTACCTCAACCACTACGAGCAGTACTTC.

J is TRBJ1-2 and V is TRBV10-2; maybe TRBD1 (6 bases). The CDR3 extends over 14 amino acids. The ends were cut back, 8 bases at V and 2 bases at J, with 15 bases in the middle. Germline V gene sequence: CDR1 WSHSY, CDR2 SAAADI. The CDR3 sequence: CASRGQQLNYGYTF. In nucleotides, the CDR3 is TGCGCCAGCCGGGGACAACAGCTAAACTATGGCTACACCTTC.

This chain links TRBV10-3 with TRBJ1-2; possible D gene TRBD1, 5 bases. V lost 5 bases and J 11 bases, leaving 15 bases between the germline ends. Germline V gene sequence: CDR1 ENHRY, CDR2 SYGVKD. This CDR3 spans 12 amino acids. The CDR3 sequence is CAISLGREGYTF. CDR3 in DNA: TGTGCCATCAGTCTTGGCAGGGAAGGTTACACCTTC.

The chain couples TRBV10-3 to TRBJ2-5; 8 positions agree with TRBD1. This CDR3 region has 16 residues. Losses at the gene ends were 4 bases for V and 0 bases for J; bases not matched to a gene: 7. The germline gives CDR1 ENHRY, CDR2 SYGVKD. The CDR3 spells CAISATGGEYQETQYF. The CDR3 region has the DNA TGTGCCATCAGTGCCACAGGGGGAGAGTACCAAGAGACCCAGTACTTC.

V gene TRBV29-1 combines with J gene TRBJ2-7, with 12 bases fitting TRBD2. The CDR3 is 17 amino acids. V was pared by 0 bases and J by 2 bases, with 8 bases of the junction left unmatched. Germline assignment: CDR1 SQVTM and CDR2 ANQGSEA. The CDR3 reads CSVEDPGRTSGTYEQYF. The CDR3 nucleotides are TGCAGCGTTGAAGATCCCGGTAGGACTAGCGGGACCTACGAGCAGTACTTC.

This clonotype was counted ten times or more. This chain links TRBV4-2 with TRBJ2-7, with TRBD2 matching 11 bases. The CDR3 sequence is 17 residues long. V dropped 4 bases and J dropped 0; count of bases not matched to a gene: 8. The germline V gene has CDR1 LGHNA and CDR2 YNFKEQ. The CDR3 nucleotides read TGTGCCAGCAGCCCCGGACTAGCGGGCACGAGCTCCTACGAGCAGTACTTC. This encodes CASSPGLAGTSSYEQYF.

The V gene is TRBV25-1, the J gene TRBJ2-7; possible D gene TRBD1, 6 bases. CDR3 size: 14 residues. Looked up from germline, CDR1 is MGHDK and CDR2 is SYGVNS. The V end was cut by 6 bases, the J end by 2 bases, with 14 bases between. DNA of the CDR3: TGTGCCAGCAGGCACAGGGTTACCACCTACGAGCAGTACTTC. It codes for CASRHRVTTYEQYF.

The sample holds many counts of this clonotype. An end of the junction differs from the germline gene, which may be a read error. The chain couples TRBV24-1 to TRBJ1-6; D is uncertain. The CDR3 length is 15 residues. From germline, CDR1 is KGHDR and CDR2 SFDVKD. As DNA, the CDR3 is TGTGCCACCAGTGCTTTGACAAAAGATAATTCACCCCTCCACTTT. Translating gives CATSALTKDNSPLHF.

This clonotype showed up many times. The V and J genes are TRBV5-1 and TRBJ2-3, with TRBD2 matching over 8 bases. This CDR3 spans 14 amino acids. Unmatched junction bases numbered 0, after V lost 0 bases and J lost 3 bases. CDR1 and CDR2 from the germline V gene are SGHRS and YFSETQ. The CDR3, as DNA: TGCGCCAGCAGCTTGGGCGGGAGGACAGATACGCAGTATTTT. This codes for CASSLGGRTDTQYF.

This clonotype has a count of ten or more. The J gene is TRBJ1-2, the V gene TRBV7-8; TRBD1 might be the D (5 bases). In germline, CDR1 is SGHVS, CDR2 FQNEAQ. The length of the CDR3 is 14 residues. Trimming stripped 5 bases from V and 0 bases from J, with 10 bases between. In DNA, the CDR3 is TGTGCCAGCAGCCCCGTGGGGGCTAACTATGGCTACACCTTC. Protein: CASSPVGANYGYTF.

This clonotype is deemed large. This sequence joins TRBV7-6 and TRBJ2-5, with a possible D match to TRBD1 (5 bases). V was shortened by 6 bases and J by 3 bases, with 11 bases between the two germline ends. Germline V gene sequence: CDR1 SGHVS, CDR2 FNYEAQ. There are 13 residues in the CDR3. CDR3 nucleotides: TGTGCCAGCAGAGCAGGGTTGGAAGAGACCCAGTACTTC. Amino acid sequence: CASRAGLEETQYF.

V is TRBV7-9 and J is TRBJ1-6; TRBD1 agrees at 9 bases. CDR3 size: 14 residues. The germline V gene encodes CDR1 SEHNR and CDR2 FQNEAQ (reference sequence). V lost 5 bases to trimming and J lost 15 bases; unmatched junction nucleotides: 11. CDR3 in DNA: TGTGCCAGCAGCCAGGGACAGGGATCCCGCCGCCTCCACTTT. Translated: CASSQGQGSRRLHF. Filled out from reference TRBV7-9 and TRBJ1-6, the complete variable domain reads DTGVSQNPRHKITKRGQNVTFRCDPISEHNRLYWYRQTLGQGPEFLTYFQNEAQLEKSRLLSDRFSAERPKGSFSTLEIQRTEQGDSAMYLCASSQGQGSRRLHFGNGTRLTVT.

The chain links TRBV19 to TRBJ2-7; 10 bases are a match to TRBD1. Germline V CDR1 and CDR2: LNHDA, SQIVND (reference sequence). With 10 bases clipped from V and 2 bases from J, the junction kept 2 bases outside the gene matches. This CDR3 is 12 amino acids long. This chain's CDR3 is CATGTGAYEQYF. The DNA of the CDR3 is TGTGCCACCGGGACAGGGGCCTACGAGCAGTACTTC.

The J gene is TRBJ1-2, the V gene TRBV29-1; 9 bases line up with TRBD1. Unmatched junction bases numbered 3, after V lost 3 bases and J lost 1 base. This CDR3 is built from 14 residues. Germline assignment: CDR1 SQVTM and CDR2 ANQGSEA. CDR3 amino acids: CSVDWTGVNYGYTF. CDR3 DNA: TGCAGCGTTGATTGGACAGGGGTTAACTATGGCTACACCTTC.

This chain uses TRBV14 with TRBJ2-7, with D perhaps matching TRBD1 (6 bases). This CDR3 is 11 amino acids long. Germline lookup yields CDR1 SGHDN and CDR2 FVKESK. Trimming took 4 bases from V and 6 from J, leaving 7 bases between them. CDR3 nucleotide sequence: TGTGCCAGCAGCCGAGGGGGCGAGCAGTACTTC. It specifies CASSRGGEQYF.

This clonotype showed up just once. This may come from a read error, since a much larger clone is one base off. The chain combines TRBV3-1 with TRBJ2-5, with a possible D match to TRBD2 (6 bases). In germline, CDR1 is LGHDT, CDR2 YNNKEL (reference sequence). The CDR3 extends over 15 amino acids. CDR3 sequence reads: CASSQGLAGGEAQYF. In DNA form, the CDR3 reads TGTGCCAGCAGCCAAGGCCTAGCCGGGGGAGAGGCCCAGTACTTC.

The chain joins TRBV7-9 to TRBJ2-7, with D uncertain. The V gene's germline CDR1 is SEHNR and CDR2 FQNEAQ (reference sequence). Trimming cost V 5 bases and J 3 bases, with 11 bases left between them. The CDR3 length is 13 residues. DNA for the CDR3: TGTGCCAGCAGCCGCGTCGCCCGCTACGAGCAGTACTTC. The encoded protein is CASSRVARYEQYF.

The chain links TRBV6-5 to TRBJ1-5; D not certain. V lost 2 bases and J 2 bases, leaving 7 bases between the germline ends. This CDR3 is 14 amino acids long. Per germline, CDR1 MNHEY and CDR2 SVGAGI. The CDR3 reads CASSYMAGNQPQHF. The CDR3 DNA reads TGTGCCAGCAGTTACATGGCTGGCAATCAGCCCCAGCATTTT.

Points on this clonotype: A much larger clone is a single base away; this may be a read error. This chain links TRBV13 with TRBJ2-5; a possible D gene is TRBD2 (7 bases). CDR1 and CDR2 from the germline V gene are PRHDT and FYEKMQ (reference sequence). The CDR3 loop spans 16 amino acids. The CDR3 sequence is CVSSFLTGGPQETQYF. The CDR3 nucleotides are TGTGTCAGCAGCTTCTTAACCGGGGGGCCTCAAGAGACCCAGTACTTC.

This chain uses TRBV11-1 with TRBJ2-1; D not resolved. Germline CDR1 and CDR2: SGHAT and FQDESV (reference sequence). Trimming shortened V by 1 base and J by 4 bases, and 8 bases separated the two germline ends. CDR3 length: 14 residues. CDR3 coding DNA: TGTGCCAGCAGCTTAGTTGGGATGTACAATGAGCAGTTCTTC. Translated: CASSLVGMYNEQFF.

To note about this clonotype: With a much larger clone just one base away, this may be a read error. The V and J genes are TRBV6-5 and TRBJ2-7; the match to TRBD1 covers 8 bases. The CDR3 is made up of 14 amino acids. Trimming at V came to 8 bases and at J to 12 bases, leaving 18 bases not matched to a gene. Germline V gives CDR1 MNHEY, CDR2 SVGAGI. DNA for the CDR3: TGTGCCAGCGGTTCCGGACAGGGAGCCCCTAAGTTGTACTTC. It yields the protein CASGSGQGAPKLYF.

The CDR3, as DNA: TGTGCCAGCAGCGTAGCTCAACTAGCGGGTGAGCAGTTCTTC. This gives the protein CASSVAQLAGEQFF. This rearrangement joins TRBV9 to TRBJ2-1, with 9 nucleotides matching TRBD2. The trim removed 0 bases at V and 9 bases at J, leaving 4 bases unmatched. Germline V gene data show CDR1 as SGDLS and CDR2 as YYNGEE. The CDR3 loop spans 14 amino acids.

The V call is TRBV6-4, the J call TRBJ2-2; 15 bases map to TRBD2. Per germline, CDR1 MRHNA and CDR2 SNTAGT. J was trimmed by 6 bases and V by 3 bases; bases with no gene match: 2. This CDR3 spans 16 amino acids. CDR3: CASSEGLAGGPGELFF. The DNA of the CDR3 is TGTGCCAGCAGTGAGGGACTAGCGGGAGGCCCCGGGGAGCTGTTTTTT.

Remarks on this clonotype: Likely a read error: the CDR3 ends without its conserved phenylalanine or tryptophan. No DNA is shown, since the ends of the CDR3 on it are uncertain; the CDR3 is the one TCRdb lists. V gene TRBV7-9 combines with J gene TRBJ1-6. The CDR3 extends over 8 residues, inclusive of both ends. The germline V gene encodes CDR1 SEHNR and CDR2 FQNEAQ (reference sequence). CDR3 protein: CASSLPTR.

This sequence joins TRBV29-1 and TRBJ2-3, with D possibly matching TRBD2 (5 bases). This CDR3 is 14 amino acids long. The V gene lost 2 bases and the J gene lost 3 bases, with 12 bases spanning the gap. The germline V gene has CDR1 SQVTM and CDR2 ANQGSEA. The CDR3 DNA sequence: TGCAGCGTTGAACTGGTGGGGAGAACAGATACGCAGTATTTT. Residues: CSVELVGRTDTQYF.

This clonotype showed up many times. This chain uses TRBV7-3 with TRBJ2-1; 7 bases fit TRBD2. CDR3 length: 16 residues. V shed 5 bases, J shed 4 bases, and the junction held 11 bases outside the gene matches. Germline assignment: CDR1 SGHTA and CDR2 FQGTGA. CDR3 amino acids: CASSMTGGTLYNEQFF. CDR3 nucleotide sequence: TGTGCCAGCAGCATGACCGGGGGGACGCTTTACAATGAGCAGTTCTTC.